Listed below are T cell receptor beta chains from one sample, sequenced in a study of blood T cell repertoires in COVID-19. This table comes from immunoSEQ multiplex PCR, and its TCRdb copy is limited to in-frame clones, with some not included. The data hold more than 90,000 clones, with over 80% observed a single time. Sequencing was done on a sample of peripheral blood. These TCRs come from an older woman with acute or convalescent COVID-19. Both conserved end residues are trimmed from each CDR3. The order of the fields is V gene, D gene, CDR3 protein. A D gene is named only where the DNA matches it firmly.

v_call: TRBV9; d_call: .; cdr3_aa: ASSVGLARNTGELF
v_call: TRBV19; d_call: .; cdr3_aa: ASSMTEKFNNEQF
v_call: TRBV5-1; d_call: TRBD2; cdr3_aa: ASSFVSGTTYEQY
v_call: TRBV27; d_call: .; cdr3_aa: ASSLVGEYEQY
v_call: TRBV5-4; d_call: .; cdr3_aa: ASSQQGGVTNEKLF
v_call: TRBV15; d_call: TRBD1; cdr3_aa: ATSIDRGVTDTQY
v_call: TRBV5-4; d_call: TRBD2; cdr3_aa: ASSAPSGRNEQF
v_call: TRBV6-5; d_call: TRBD1; cdr3_aa: ASTTMDRVAPEAF
v_call: TRBV10-3; d_call: .; cdr3_aa: AISEIGGSGNTIY
v_call: TRBV11-3; d_call: TRBD2; cdr3_aa: ASSLAGGIHNEQF
v_call: TRBV30; d_call: TRBD1; cdr3_aa: AWSFSRQGSSYNSPLH
v_call: TRBV28; d_call: .; cdr3_aa: ASSLAGNNEKLF
v_call: TRBV7-9; d_call: TRBD1; cdr3_aa: ASSLGGGAETQY
v_call: TRBV19; d_call: .; cdr3_aa: ASSKRGRNTEAF
v_call: TRBV5-4; d_call: TRBD2; cdr3_aa: ASRSSGSSYEQY
v_call: TRBV3-1/TRBV3-2; d_call: TRBD2; cdr3_aa: ASSPRLAGGVKQY
v_call: TRBV5-6; d_call: TRBD1; cdr3_aa: ASSLAGGAGELF
v_call: TRBV29-1; d_call: .; cdr3_aa: SVGSTPDTQY
v_call: TRBV10-1; d_call: TRBD1; cdr3_aa: ASRGGDRDHNSPLH
v_call: TRBV6-5; d_call: TRBD2; cdr3_aa: ASKVVLAGGDTQY
v_call: TRBV6-5; d_call: TRBD1; cdr3_aa: ASRNRDRVSNGYT
v_call: TRBV5-4; d_call: TRBD2; cdr3_aa: ASTYPKGGMAEQY
v_call: TRBV6-5; d_call: TRBD2; cdr3_aa: ASRRGAGDTDTQY
v_call: TRBV19; d_call: .; cdr3_aa: ASSANRDPETQY
v_call: TRBV3-1/TRBV3-2; d_call: .; cdr3_aa: ASSHLRGNTEAF
v_call: TRBV19; d_call: TRBD2; cdr3_aa: ASTSTSGSFGPYEQY
v_call: TRBV5-4; d_call: .; cdr3_aa: ASSFGTDYGYT
v_call: TRBV5-1; d_call: TRBD1; cdr3_aa: ASSPGTGVVVTEAF
v_call: TRBV6-5; d_call: TRBD1; cdr3_aa: ASSFGQGGVDTQY
v_call: TRBV5-1; d_call: TRBD1; cdr3_aa: ASSSGQGPQETQY
v_call: TRBV7-9; d_call: TRBD2; cdr3_aa: ASSPPGGLAGVTGELF
v_call: TRBV3-1/TRBV3-2; d_call: .; cdr3_aa: ASSQVPADTQY
v_call: TRBV5-4; d_call: .; cdr3_aa: ASSSRSPTDTQY
v_call: TRBV6-5; d_call: .; cdr3_aa: ASTLGSGTAQF
v_call: TRBV6-5; d_call: TRBD1; cdr3_aa: ASSYTTGNRHEQY
v_call: TRBV5-4; d_call: .; cdr3_aa: ASSARTANTGELF
v_call: TRBV7-2; d_call: .; cdr3_aa: ASSPPQGGTVEAF
v_call: TRBV29-1; d_call: .; cdr3_aa: SAGSSGTEAF
v_call: TRBV5-1; d_call: .; cdr3_aa: ASSAGTQGEKLF
v_call: TRBV3-1/TRBV3-2; d_call: .; cdr3_aa: ASSQFGTEAF
v_call: TRBV6-6; d_call: TRBD2; cdr3_aa: ASSRTSGIAMTDTQY
v_call: TRBV18; d_call: .; cdr3_aa: ASSSLLETQY
v_call: TRBV19; d_call: .; cdr3_aa: ASIRGPYGYT
v_call: TRBV5-6; d_call: .; cdr3_aa: ASSPVGGAETQY
v_call: TRBV28; d_call: TRBD2; cdr3_aa: ASSGRTSVAQF
v_call: TRBV3-1/TRBV3-2; d_call: .; cdr3_aa: ASTPIRGSYNEQF
v_call: TRBV7-8; d_call: TRBD1; cdr3_aa: ASSLWDREGDEKLF
v_call: TRBV28; d_call: TRBD1; cdr3_aa: ASRSPGQGFNEQF
v_call: TRBV6-5; d_call: TRBD1; cdr3_aa: ASSSGTGFAYEQY
v_call: TRBV3-1/TRBV3-2; d_call: .; cdr3_aa: ASSRSIGDGETQY
v_call: TRBV6-5; d_call: TRBD1; cdr3_aa: ASRRGTGRKSPLH
v_call: TRBV5-1; d_call: TRBD1; cdr3_aa: ASSLEGQGQQEQY
v_call: TRBV6-5; d_call: .; cdr3_aa: ASSYDREVSYGYT
v_call: TRBV4-1; d_call: TRBD2; cdr3_aa: ASSLSGGYEQY
v_call: TRBV3-1/TRBV3-2; d_call: .; cdr3_aa: ASSKGGELTEAF